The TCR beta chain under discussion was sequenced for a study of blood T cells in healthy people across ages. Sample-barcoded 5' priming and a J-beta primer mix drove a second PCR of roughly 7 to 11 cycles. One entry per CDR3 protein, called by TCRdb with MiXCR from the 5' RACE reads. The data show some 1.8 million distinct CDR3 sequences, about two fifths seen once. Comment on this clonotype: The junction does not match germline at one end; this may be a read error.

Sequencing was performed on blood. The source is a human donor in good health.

For the CDR3, the DNA is TGCACCAGCAGCCAAGATAGCTACGGCGGTAACACTGAAGCTTTCTTT. It translates to CTSSQDSYGGNTEAFF. This chain joins TRBV4-3 and TRBJ1-1, with D unclear. The CDR3 runs 16 residues. CDR1 and CDR2 (germline): LGHNA, YSLEER.